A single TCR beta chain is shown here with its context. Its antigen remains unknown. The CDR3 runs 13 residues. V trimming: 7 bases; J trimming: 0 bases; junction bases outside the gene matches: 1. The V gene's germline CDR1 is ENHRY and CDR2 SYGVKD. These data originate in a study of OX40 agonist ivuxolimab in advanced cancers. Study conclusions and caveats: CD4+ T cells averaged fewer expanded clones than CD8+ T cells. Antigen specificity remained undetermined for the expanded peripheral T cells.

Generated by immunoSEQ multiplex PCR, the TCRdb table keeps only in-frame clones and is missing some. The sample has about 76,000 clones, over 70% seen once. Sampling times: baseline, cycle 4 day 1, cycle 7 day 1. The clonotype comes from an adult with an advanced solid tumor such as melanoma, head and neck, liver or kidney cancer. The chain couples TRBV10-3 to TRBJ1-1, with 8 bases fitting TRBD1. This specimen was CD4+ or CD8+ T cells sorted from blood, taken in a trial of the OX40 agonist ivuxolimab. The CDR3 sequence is CAIMGQVNTEAFF. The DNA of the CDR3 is TGTGCCATCATGGGACAGGTGAACACTGAAGCTTTCTTT.